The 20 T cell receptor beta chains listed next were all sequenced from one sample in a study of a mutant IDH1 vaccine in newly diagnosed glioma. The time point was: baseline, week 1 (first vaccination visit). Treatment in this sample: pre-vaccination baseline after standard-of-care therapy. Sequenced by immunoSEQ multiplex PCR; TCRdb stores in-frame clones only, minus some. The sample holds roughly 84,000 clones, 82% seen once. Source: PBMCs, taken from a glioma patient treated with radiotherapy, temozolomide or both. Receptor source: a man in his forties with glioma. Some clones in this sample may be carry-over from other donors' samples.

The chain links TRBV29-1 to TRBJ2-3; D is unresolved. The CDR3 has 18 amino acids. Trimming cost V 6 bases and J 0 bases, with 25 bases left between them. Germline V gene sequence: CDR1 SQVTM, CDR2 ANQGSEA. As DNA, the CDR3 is TGCAGCGTCAGAATTGGGTTTTATAGGTCACCTAGCACAGATACGCAGTATTTT. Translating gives CSVRIGFYRSPSTDTQYF.

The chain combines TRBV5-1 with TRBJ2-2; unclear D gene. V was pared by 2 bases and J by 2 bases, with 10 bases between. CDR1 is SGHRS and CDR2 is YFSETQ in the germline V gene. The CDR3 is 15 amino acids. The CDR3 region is CASSFANRNTGELFF. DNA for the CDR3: TGCGCCAGCAGCTTTGCAAACCGAAACACCGGGGAGCTGTTTTTT.

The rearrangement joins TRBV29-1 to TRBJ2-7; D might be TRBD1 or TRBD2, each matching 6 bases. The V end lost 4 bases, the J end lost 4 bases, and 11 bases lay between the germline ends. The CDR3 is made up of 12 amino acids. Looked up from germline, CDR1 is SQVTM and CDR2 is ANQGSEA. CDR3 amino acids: CSVVGGEYEQYF. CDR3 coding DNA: TGCAGCGTTGTGGGGGGCGAATACGAGCAGTACTTC.

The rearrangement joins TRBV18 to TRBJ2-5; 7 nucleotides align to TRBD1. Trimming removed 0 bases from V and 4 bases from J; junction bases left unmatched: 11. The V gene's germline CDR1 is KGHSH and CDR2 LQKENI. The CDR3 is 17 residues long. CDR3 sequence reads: CASSPPRQGSKGETQYF. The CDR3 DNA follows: TGTGCCAGCTCACCACCTCGACAGGGAAGTAAAGGAGAGACCCAGTACTTC.

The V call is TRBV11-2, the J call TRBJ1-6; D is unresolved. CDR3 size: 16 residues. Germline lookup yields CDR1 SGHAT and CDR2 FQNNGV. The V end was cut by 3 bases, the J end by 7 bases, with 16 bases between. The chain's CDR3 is CASSFSIWRANSPLHF. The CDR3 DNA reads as TGTGCCAGCAGCTTTTCGATTTGGAGGGCCAATTCACCCCTCCACTTT.

This chain's CDR3 is CASSPLLTVTYEQYF. The CDR3 nucleotides read TGTGCCAGCAGTCCATTGTTGACAGTTACCTACGAGCAGTACTTC. The chain combines TRBV6-5 with TRBJ2-7, with a weak D call TRBD1 (5 bases). The CDR3 sequence is 15 residues long. Trimming shortened V by 5 bases and J by 2 bases, and 16 bases separated the two germline ends. In germline, CDR1 is MNHEY, CDR2 SVGAGI.

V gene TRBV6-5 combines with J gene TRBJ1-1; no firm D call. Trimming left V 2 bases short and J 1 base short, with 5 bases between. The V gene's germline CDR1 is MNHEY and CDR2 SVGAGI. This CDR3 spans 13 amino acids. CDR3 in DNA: TGTGCCAGCAGTTACAGCCAGAACACTGAAGCTTTCTTT. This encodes CASSYSQNTEAFF.

CDR3 region: CASSLGGTGAAVSGYTF. The CDR3 DNA reads TGCGCCAGCAGCTTGGGAGGGACAGGGGCCGCGGTTAGCGGCTACACCTTC. V gene TRBV4-1 combines with J gene TRBJ1-2, with 10 bases fitting TRBD1. The CDR3 is 17 residues long. Germline lookup yields CDR1 MGHRA and CDR2 YSYEKL. Losses at the gene ends were 5 bases for V and 8 bases for J; bases not matched to a gene: 17.

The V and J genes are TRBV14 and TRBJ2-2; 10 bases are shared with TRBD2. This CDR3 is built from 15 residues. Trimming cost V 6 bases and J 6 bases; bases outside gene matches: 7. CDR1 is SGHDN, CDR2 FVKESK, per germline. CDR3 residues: CASRQRGGRSGELFF. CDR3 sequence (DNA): TGTGCCAGCAGACAGCGGGGGGGCCGATCCGGGGAGCTGTTTTTT.

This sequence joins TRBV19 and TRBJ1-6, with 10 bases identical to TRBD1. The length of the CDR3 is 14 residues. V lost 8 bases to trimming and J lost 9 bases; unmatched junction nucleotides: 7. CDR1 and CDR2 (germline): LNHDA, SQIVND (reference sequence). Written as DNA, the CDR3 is TGTGCCAGTGGACCGGGACAGGGGCTTTCACCCCTCCACTTT. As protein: CASGPGQGLSPLHF. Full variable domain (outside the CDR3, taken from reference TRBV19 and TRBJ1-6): DGGITQSPKYLFRKEGQNVTLSCEQNLNHDAMYWYRQDPGQGLRLIYYSQIVNDFQKGDIAEGYSVSREKKESFPLTVTSAQKNPTAFYLCASGPGQGLSPLHFGNGTRLTVT.

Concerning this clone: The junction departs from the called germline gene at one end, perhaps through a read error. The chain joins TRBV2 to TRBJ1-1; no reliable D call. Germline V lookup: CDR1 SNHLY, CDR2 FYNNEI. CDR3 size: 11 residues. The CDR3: CGSRRDTEAFF. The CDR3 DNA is TGCGGGTCCCGGCGGGACACTGAAGCTTTCTTT.

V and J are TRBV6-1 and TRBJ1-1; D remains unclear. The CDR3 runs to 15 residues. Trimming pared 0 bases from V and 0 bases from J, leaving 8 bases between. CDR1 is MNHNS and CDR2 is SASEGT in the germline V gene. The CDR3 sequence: CASSEARRMNTEAFF. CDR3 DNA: TGTGCCAGCAGTGAAGCGAGGCGGATGAACACTGAAGCTTTCTTT.

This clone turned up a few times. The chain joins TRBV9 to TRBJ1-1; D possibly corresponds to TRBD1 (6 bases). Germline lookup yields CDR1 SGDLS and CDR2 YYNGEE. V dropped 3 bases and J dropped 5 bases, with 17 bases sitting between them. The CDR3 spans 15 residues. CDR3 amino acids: CASSASGVLGTEAFF. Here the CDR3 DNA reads TGTGCCAGCAGCGCCTCAGGGGTATTGGGGACTGAAGCTTTCTTT.

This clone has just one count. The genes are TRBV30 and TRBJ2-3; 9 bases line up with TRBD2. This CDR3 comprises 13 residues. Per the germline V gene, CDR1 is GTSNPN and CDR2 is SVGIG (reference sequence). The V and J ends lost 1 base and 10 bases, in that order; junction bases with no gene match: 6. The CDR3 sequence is CAWSGLAGIAQYF. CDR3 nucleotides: TGTGCCTGGAGTGGGCTAGCGGGGATAGCGCAGTATTTT.

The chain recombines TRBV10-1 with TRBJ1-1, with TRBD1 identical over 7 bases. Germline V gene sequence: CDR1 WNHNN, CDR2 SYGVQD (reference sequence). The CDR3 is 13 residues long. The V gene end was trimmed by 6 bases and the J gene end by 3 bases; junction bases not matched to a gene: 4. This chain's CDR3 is CASRRGLDTEAFF. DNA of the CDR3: TGCGCCAGCAGGAGGGGGCTGGACACTGAAGCTTTCTTT.

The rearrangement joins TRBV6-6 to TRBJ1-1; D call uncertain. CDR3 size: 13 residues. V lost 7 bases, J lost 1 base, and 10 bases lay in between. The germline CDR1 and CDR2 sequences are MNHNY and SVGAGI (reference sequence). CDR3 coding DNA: TGTGCCAGCACTCTAGGAGGGAACACTGAAGCTTTCTTT. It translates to CASTLGGNTEAFF.

CDR3 sequence: CASSGGQTPRANVLTF. In nucleotides, the CDR3 is TGCGCCAGCAGCGGGGGACAGACCCCACGGGCCAACGTCCTGACTTTC. The rearrangement uses TRBV5-1 and TRBJ2-6; TRBD1 matches at 7 bases. This CDR3 comprises 16 residues. The germline V gene encodes CDR1 SGHRS and CDR2 YFSETQ. The junction had 9 bases not matched to a gene; V was cut back by 4 bases and J by 5 bases.

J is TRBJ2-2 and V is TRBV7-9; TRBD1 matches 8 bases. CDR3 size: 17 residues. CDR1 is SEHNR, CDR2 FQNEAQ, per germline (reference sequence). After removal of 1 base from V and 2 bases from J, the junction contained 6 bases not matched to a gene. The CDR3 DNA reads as TGTGCCAGCAGCTTAGTAGGGACAGGACATAACACCGGGGAGCTGTTTTTT. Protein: CASSLVGTGHNTGELFF.

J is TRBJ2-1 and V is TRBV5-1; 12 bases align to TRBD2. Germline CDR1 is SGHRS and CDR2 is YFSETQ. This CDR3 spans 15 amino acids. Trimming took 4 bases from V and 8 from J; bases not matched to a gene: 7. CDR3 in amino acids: CASSPSGGAVDEQFF. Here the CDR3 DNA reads TGCGCCAGCAGCCCTAGCGGGGGGGCCGTCGATGAGCAGTTCTTC.

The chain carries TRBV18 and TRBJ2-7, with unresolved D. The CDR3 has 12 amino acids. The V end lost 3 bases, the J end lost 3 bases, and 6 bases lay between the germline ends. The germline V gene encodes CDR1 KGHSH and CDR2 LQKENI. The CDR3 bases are TGTGCCAGCTCACCGATTGGCTACGAGCAGTACTTC. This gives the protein CASSPIGYEQYF. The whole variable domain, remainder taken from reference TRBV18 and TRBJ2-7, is NAGVMQNPRHLVRRRGQEARLRCSPMKGHSHVYWYRQLPEEGLKFMVYLQKENIIDESGMPKERFSAEFPKEGPSILRIQQVVRGDSAAYFCASSPIGYEQYFGPGTRLTVT.